The 18 T cell receptor beta chains listed next were all sequenced from one sample in a study of cytomegalovirus exposure and HLA in healthy donors listed by TCRdb under 2017. Receptor libraries were prepared by the immunoSEQ multiplex PCR assay. The multiplex PCR relied on a mix of 60 forward primers for TCR Vbeta segments and 13 reverse primers for TCR Jbeta segments. The table comes from immuneACCESS by way of TCRdb, which keeps in-frame sequences with V and J called. Part of the clones is missing from these tables; in studies checked, under half for an unresolved V gene and the rest for unknown reasons. For this sample the table gives over 150,000 clones, of which about 80% were detected only once. About 4.7% of the sample is taken by the ten largest. The sample taken for sequencing was PBMCs. These receptors all stem from a man aged 25 to 40 in good health and CMV-seronegative.

This clone has just a few counts. This chain links TRBV7-2 with TRBJ1-1; 9 nucleotides line up with TRBD1. Germline V gene data show CDR1 as SGHTA and CDR2 as FQGNSA. The CDR3 covers 14 residues. V shed 5 bases and J 4 bases; nucleotides not matched to a gene: 5. The CDR3 DNA is TGTGCCAGCAGCCCAAGACAGGGGGGCACTGAAGCTTTCTTT. This translates into CASSPRQGGTEAFF.

The J gene is TRBJ2-7, the V gene TRBV27; possible D gene TRBD1, 6 bases. The V gene lost 4 bases and the J gene lost 2 bases, with 15 bases spanning the gap. This CDR3 has 15 residues. The germline V gene encodes CDR1 MNHEY and CDR2 SMNVEV (reference sequence). CDR3 protein: CASSYIRDKAYEQYF. CDR3 in DNA: TGTGCCAGCAGTTATATCCGGGACAAGGCCTACGAGCAGTACTTC.

This clone was recorded once. V and J are TRBV9 and TRBJ1-1; D is perhaps TRBD1 (5 bases). Trimming removed 1 base from V and 4 bases from J, with 11 bases in between. Per the germline V gene, CDR1 is SGDLS and CDR2 is YYNGEE. There are 14 residues in the CDR3. DNA for the CDR3: TGTGCCAGCAGCGTACAGGGCCTGGGCACTGAAGCTTTCTTT. This codes for CASSVQGLGTEAFF.

This clone has just a few counts. The V gene is TRBV7-3, the J gene TRBJ1-1; D is unclear. Trimming took 2 bases from V and 0 from J, leaving 4 bases between them. CDR3 size: 13 residues. Per germline, CDR1 SGHTA and CDR2 FQGTGA. The DNA of the CDR3 is TGTGCCAGCAGCTTAGCGCTGAACACTGAAGCTTTCTTT. Translating gives CASSLALNTEAFF.

This sequence joins TRBV4-1 and TRBJ1-1; D ambiguous. Per germline, CDR1 MGHRA and CDR2 YSYEKL. This CDR3 comprises 12 residues. With 4 bases removed from V and 0 bases from J, the gap between germline ends came to 3 bases. Here the CDR3 DNA reads TGCGCCAGCAGCCTAATGAACACTGAAGCTTTCTTT. Encoded protein: CASSLMNTEAFF.

This CDR3 is CASTLAYRGSYEQYF. In DNA form, the CDR3 reads TGTGCCAGCACCCTAGCCTACAGGGGAAGCTACGAGCAGTACTTC. J is TRBJ2-7 and V is TRBV6-5; 7 positions match TRBD1. This CDR3 is built from 15 residues. Per germline, CDR1 MNHEY and CDR2 SVGAGI. With V trimmed by 7 bases and J by 3 bases, 12 bases remained unmatched.

This chain links TRBV18 with TRBJ1-1, with 9 bases matching TRBD1. The J segment lost 5 bases and the V segment lost 5 bases, leaving 6 bases of the junction unmatched. CDR1 KGHSH and CDR2 LQKENI come from the germline V gene. The CDR3 loop spans 14 amino acids. CDR3 nucleotide sequence: TGTGCCAGCTCATCACAGGGGGCAGGGACTGAAGCTTTCTTT. Translated, it gives CASSSQGAGTEAFF.

Only one count was recorded for this clone. The chain recombines TRBV7-9 with TRBJ2-2; no clear D gene. Germline CDR1 reads SEHNR; CDR2 reads FQNEAQ (reference sequence). The CDR3 spans 13 residues. Trimming pared 5 bases from V and 9 bases from J, leaving 13 bases between. The CDR3: CASSPFQVRELFF. The CDR3 nucleotides are TGTGCCAGCAGCCCCTTTCAGGTTAGGGAGCTGTTTTTT.

The chain is built from TRBV7-3 and TRBJ2-1; TRBD2 is a possible D gene (6 bases). This CDR3 region has 12 residues. The V and J ends lost 8 bases and 10 bases respectively, with 15 bases between them. The germline gives CDR1 SGHTA, CDR2 FQGTGA. The CDR3 DNA reads TGTGCCAGCGGAGTCGGCGGGAAAGAGCAGTTCTTC. The encoded protein is CASGVGGKEQFF.

The chain combines TRBV28 with TRBJ2-5; D is perhaps TRBD2 (6 bases). Per the germline V gene, CDR1 is MDHEN and CDR2 is SYDVKM. The CDR3 has 13 residues. The ends were cut back, 7 bases at V and 5 bases at J, with 14 bases in the middle. The CDR3 spells CASTYGGRETQYF. DNA for the CDR3: TGTGCCAGCACGTACGGAGGGAGGGAGACCCAGTACTTC. The variable domain in full, with the rest retrieved from reference TRBV28 and TRBJ2-5, is DVKVTQSSRYLVKRTGEKVFLECVQDMDHENMFWYRQDPGLGLRLIYFSYDVKMKEKGDIPEGYSVSREKKERFSLILESASTNQTSMYLCASTYGGRETQYFGPGTRLLVL.

This chain links TRBV7-2 with TRBJ2-3, with D possibly TRBD2 on 7 matching bases. Trimming took 2 bases from V and 5 from J, leaving 17 bases between them. The CDR3 is made up of 16 amino acids. The V gene's germline CDR1 is SGHTA and CDR2 FQGNSA. The CDR3: CASSLLAGGGQDTQYF. In nucleotides, the CDR3 is TGTGCCAGCAGCTTATTAGCGGGTGGGGGGCAAGATACGCAGTATTTT.

The gene calls are TRBV5-4 and TRBJ2-1; 9 nucleotides match TRBD2. V shed 3 bases and J 9 bases; nucleotides not matched to a gene: 7. CDR3 size: 14 residues. Per the germline V gene, CDR1 is SGHNT and CDR2 is YYREEE (reference sequence). The CDR3 reads CASSSLREGGEQFF. The CDR3 coding sequence is TGTGCCAGCAGCTCTTTGCGGGAGGGGGGTGAGCAGTTCTTC.

This clone was seen a single time. The chain uses TRBV4-1 and TRBJ2-7; TRBD1 aligns across 7 bases. V dropped 1 base and J dropped 2; count of bases not matched to a gene: 5. CDR1 is MGHRA and CDR2 is YSYEKL in the germline V gene. CDR3 length: 15 amino acids. Here the CDR3 reads CASSQVWDRTYEQYF. For the CDR3, the DNA is TGCGCCAGCAGCCAAGTCTGGGACAGAACCTACGAGCAGTACTTC.

The chain combines TRBV27 with TRBJ1-2; D unresolved. This CDR3 region has 13 residues. Germline CDR1 MNHEY, CDR2 SMNVEV (reference sequence). V was trimmed by 8 bases and J by 8 bases, leaving 18 bases between them. CDR3 loop: CASGGEGLGGYTF. The CDR3 DNA is TGTGCCAGCGGTGGGGAGGGATTAGGAGGCTACACCTTC.

The chain couples TRBV6-5 to TRBJ1-2; no clear D. CDR1 and CDR2 (germline): MNHEY, SVGAGI. There are 15 residues in the CDR3. Between the trimmed V and J ends, which lost 0 bases and 8 bases, there was a span of 16 bases. CDR3 protein: CASSYSRLPQGGYTF. Written as DNA, the CDR3 is TGTGCCAGCAGTTACTCGCGACTCCCGCAAGGAGGCTACACCTTC.

The rearrangement joins TRBV11-2 to TRBJ2-1; 9 bases map to TRBD2. The junction had 1 base not matched to a gene; V was cut back by 0 bases and J by 1 base. Germline CDR1 is SGHAT and CDR2 is FQNNGV. CDR3 length equals 16 residues. The CDR3 reads CASSLEAGGSYNEQFF. The CDR3 DNA reads as TGTGCCAGCAGCTTAGAAGCGGGAGGTTCCTACAATGAGCAGTTCTTC.

This rearrangement joins TRBV19 to TRBJ2-1; 10 bases are a match to TRBD1. V lost 5 bases to trimming and J lost 4 bases; unmatched junction nucleotides: 14. The CDR3 has 18 residues. Germline CDR1 is LNHDA and CDR2 is SQIVND (reference sequence). The CDR3 DNA is TGTGCCAGTAGTTCCGGGACAGGGGTATTTTCAGGTTACAATGAGCAGTTCTTC. Amino acid sequence: CASSSGTGVFSGYNEQFF.

This chain links TRBV19 with TRBJ2-3; D unclear. Trimming stripped 0 bases from V and 2 bases from J, with 12 bases between. CDR1 and CDR2 from the germline V gene are LNHDA and SQIVND (reference sequence). The CDR3 length is 16 residues. The CDR3 spells CASSIDLYSLTDTQYF. The CDR3, as DNA: TGTGCCAGTAGTATAGATCTATACAGCCTCACAGATACGCAGTATTTT.